This T cell receptor beta chain was found in a study of blood T cell repertoires in COVID-19. Study-level background: Samples came from the United States, Italy and Spain, spanning acute and convalescent COVID-19. The analysed material was cDNA or gDNA that came from T cells, B-cell-depleted T cells, or PBMCs.

Researchers sorted participants into cohorts using their self-reported clinical history. Two negative PCRs, clearance, or symptom resolution had been documented for recovered Cohort 3 donors. Sequencing used immunoSEQ multiplex PCR; TCRdb keeps in-frame clones, though not all of them. The sample records 300,000 to 450,000 clones, approximately 87% being singletons. This receptor was obtained from a man aged 25-40 years who had recovered from COVID-19. The source material was PBMCs or T cells enriched from blood (not recorded which).

CDR3 loop: CASSRPTSGTSTDTQYF. CDR3 bases: TGTGCCAGCTCACGACCCACTAGCGGGACAAGCACAGATACGCAGTATTTT. This chain joins TRBV18 and TRBJ2-3, with 10 bases fitting TRBD2. The germline gives CDR1 KGHSH, CDR2 LQKENI. V lost 4 bases and J lost 0; bases outside the gene matches: 7. This CDR3 contains 17 residues.